This TCR beta chain was recovered during a study of CD8+ T cells in alopecia areata listed by TCRdb under 2018. For the study in its entirety: The study used high-throughput TCRbeta sequencing to examine T cell clonal expansion in alopecia areata, in both the C3H/HeJ mouse model and human patients. Human TCRbeta sequencing covered scalp tissue and sorted CD4+ and CD8+ peripheral blood T cells from patchy and totalis/universalis alopecia areata patients and healthy controls. Clonality in the scalp was compared among normal scalp (n=4), patchy alopecia areata scalp (n=8), and alopecia totalis/universalis scalp (n=8). The RNA source kit depended on sample type: the PAXgene miRNA kit for fixed scalp, the miRNeasy kit for PBMCs, and the RNeasy kit for mouse skin. TCRbeta CDR3 regions were amplified by immunoSEQ multiplex PCR using 35 Vbeta forward and 13 Jbeta reverse primers. Overall study outcomes, separate from this receptor: Compared with normal scalp, lesional scalp had higher clonality and more expanded CD8+ clones, particularly in alopecia totalis/universalis, a pattern that suggests antigenic drive. Shared TCR sequences between patients were less evident than in mice, which may be partly attributable to HLA diversity in the patient population. Resident alphabeta T cells in normal human skin are also sequenced, complicating scalp TCR repertoire analysis, unlike mouse skin dominated by gammadelta T cells.

Worth noting for this clone: What antigen it recognizes has not been identified. Per-base qualities were not stored, and no clone one base away is much larger.

Per the germline V gene (reference sequence), GTSNPN is the CDR1 and SVGIG is the CDR2. The CDR3 spans 13 residues, from the cysteine through the phenylalanine. The retained sequence is limited to the CDR3, 39 bases, with the frame set at the first base. The trim is 1 base for V and 1 base for J, with a gap of 7 bases between the germline ends. Preparation of the library involved the immunoSEQ multiplex PCR assay. To provide template for TCR sequencing, every sample had RNA extracted and reverse transcribed into cDNA. SuperScript III was used to make first-strand cDNA, primed with a 2:1 mix of oligo-dT and random hexamers. Amplification bias was assessed with a synthetic immune receptor repertoire, and residual bias was removed computationally. As for the authors' bioinformatics: Raw reads were preprocessed to remove errors, and CDR3 was defined by IMGT conventions from the conserved cysteine to phenylalanine. Clonality was computed as 1 minus the Shannon entropy, with the entropy normalized by log2 of the number of productive unique TCRs. Whether scalp clones were CD4 or CD8 was inferred by matching scalp TCRbeta sequences against CD4 and CD8 repertoires sorted from blood. This immuneACCESS table, as held by TCRdb, lists in-frame sequences with V and J called but not all clones. Of the missing ones, under half trace to an unresolved V gene in checked studies; the others have no known cause. V and J calls plus clone size are reproduced from that table; the DNA served to infer D and trimming. The sample table contains about 110,000 clones; only one count was recorded for 55% to 75% of them. The top ten constitute 20% to 25% of the sample.

PBMCs were separated by density centrifugation and stained for CD3, CD4 and CD8, after which CD4+ and CD8+ T cells were sorted on a FACSAria. Scalp biopsies and blood samples were obtained from unaffected controls. The sequenced sample consisted of CD8+ T cells sorted from blood. This TCR was sampled from a human donor in good health. The V and J genes are TRBV30 and TRBJ1-1; a confident D gene designation cannot be given. The DNA sequence is TGTGCCTGGAGTGACAGTTCGAACACTGAAGCTTTCTTT. This encodes CAWSDSSNTEAFF.